What follows is one T cell receptor beta chain and its context. The sample originates from a study of shared clonotypes between healthy human individuals. In germline, CDR1 is SGHRS, CDR2 YFSETQ. V trimming: 4 bases; J trimming: 5 bases; junction bases outside the gene matches: 3. The CDR3 extends over 13 amino acids. Memory CD4+ cells were the fraction left after CD45RA+ naive selection. Measured with immunoSEQ multiplex PCR; TCRdb has only the in-frame clones, and not every one. This sample has 950,000 to 1,300,000 clones, with around 76% found just once. The V call is TRBV5-1, the J call TRBJ2-1; 7 nucleotides line up with TRBD2. The sequencing input was memory CD4+ T cells sorted from blood. Noted subset: CD45RA-negative fraction. This clonotype originated in a man younger than 35 in good health. The CDR3, as DNA: TGCGCCAGCAGCCATGGGGGGGACAATGAGCAGTTCTTC. Its protein is CASSHGGDNEQFF.